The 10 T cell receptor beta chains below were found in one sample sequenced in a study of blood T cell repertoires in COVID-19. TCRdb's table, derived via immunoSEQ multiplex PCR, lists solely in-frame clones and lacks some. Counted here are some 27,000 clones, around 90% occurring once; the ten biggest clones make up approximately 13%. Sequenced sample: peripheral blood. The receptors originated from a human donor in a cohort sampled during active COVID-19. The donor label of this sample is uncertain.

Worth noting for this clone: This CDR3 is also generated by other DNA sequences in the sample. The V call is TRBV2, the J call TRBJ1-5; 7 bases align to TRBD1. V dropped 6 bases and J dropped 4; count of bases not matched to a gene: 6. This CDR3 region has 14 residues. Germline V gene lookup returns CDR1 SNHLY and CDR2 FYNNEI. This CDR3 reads CASRVGTVNQPQHF. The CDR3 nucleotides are TGTGCCAGCAGGGTAGGGACAGTTAATCAGCCCCAGCATTTT.

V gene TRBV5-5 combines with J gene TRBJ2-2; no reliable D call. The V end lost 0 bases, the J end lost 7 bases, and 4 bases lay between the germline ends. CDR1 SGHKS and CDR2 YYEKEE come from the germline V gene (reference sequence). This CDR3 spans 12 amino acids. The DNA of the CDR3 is TGTGCCAGCAGCTTGGCCAGCGGGGAGCTGTTTTTT. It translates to CASSLASGELFF. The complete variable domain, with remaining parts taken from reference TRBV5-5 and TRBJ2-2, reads DAGVTQSPTHLIKTRGQQVTLRCSPISGHKSVSWYQQVLGQGPQFIFQYYEKEERGRGNFPDRFSARQFPNYSSELNVNALLLGDSALYLCASSLASGELFFGEGSRLTVL.

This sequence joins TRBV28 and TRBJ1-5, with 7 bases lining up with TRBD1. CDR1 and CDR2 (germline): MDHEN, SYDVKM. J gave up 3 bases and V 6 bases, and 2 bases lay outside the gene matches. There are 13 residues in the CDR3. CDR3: CASRQGYNQPQHF. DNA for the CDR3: TGTGCCAGCAGACAGGGGTACAATCAGCCCCAGCATTTT. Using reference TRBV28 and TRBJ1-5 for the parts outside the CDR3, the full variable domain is DVKVTQSSRYLVKRTGEKVFLECVQDMDHENMFWYRQDPGLGLRLIYFSYDVKMKEKGDIPEGYSVSREKKERFSLILESASTNQTSMYLCASRQGYNQPQHFGDGTRLSIL.

In DNA, the CDR3 is TGTGCCAGCAGTTGGGACAGTTTCGTCTCTGGAAACACCATATATTTT. Protein sequence: CASSWDSFVSGNTIYF. The chain has TRBV7-2 and TRBJ1-3; the match to TRBD1 covers 7 bases. Unmatched junction bases numbered 8, after V lost 6 bases and J lost 0 bases. CDR1 is SGHTA and CDR2 is FQGNSA in the germline V gene. The CDR3 is 16 amino acids.

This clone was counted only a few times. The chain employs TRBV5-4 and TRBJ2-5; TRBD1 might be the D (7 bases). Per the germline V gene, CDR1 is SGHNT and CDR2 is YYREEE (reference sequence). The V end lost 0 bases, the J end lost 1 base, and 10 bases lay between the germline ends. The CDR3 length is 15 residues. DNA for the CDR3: TGTGCCAGCAGCTTGGCCCAGGGGGGCCAAGAGACCCAGTACTTC. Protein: CASSLAQGGQETQYF.

CDR3 DNA sequence: TGTGCCAGTAGTATAGCTGCGAGCGGGGTGGGCACCGGGGAGCTGTTTTTT. The encoded protein is CASSIAASGVGTGELFF. The chain combines TRBV19 with TRBJ2-2; 7 bases line up with TRBD2. Germline CDR1 LNHDA, CDR2 SQIVND (reference sequence). Germline trimming cut 1 base from V and 4 bases from J; bases unmatched to any gene: 9. This CDR3 has 17 amino acids. Based on the CDR3 plus reference TRBV19 and TRBJ2-2, the full variable domain is DGGITQSPKYLFRKEGQNVTLSCEQNLNHDAMYWYRQDPGQGLRLIYYSQIVNDFQKGDIAEGYSVSREKKESFPLTVTSAQKNPTAFYLCASSIAASGVGTGELFFGEGSRLTVL.

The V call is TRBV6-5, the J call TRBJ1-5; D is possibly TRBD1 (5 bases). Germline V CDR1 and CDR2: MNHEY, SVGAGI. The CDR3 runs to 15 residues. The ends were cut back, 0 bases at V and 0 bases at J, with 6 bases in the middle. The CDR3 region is CASSYSGVSNQPQHF. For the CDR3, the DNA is TGTGCCAGCAGTTACTCAGGGGTTAGCAATCAGCCCCAGCATTTT.

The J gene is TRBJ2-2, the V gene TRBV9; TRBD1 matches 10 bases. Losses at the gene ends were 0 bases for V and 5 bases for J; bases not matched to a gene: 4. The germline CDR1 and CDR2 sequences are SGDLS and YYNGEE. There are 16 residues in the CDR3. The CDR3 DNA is TGTGCCAGCAGCGTAGAGACAGGGGGCTATACCGGGGAGCTGTTTTTT. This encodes CASSVETGGYTGELFF.

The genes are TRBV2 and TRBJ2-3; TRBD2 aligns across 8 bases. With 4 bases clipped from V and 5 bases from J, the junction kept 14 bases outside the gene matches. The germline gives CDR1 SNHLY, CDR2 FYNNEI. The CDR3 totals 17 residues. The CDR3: CASSVSIWRGAQDTQYF. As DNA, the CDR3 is TGTGCCAGCAGTGTGTCGATTTGGCGGGGGGCCCAAGATACGCAGTATTTT. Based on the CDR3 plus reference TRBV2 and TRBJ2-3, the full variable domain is EPEVTQTPSHQVTQMGQEVILRCVPISNHLYFYWYRQILGQKVEFLVSFYNNEISEKSEIFDDQFSVERPDGSNFTLKIRSTKLEDSAMYFCASSVSIWRGAQDTQYFGPGTRLTVL.

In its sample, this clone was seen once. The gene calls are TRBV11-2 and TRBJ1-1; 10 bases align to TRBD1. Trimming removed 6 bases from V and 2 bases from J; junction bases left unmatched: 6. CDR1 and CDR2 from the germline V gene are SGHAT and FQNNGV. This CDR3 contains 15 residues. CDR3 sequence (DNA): TGTGCCAGCAGGACCCCGACAGGGGGCAACACTGAAGCTTTCTTT. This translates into CASRTPTGGNTEAFF.